These T cell receptor beta chains were read from a single sample in a study of regulatory T cells in long-lasting Graves disease. TCRdb redid the calling of the multiplex PCR reads with MiXCR, one entry per CDR3 protein. The sample shows under 500,000 distinct CDR3 sequences, about a sixth of them seen only once. These data were also filed under a second study, of T cells in Graves' hyperthyroidism and ophthalmopathy.

The sequencing used peripheral blood mononuclear cells (PBMCs), collected at new diagnosis, from a patient treated with antithyroid drugs. The receptors come from a woman aged 30 to 39 with Graves disease. CDR3s include the opening cysteine and the closing phenylalanine or tryptophan. The D gene is left open where the match is weak. Where a row states a size, it is once, few, many or the class of an expanded clone; other rows omit it.

d_call: -; v_call: TRBV11-2; cdr3_length: 11; clone_size: -; j_call: TRBJ1-1; cdr3_aa: CASVRETEAFF; cdr3_nt: TGTGCCAGCGTAAGGGAAACTGAAGCTTTCTTT
d_call: -; v_call: TRBV30; cdr3_length: 16; clone_size: many; j_call: TRBJ1-1; cdr3_aa: CALDPSSHPGDTEAFF; cdr3_nt: TGTGCATTGGACCCCTCTTCACATCCGGGGGACACTGAAGCTTTCTTT
d_call: -; v_call: TRBV20-1; cdr3_length: 15; clone_size: few; j_call: TRBJ2-3; cdr3_aa: CSAPGAAGTTDTQYF; cdr3_nt: TGCAGTGCCCCCGGGGCAGCGGGTACCACAGATACGCAGTATTTT
d_call: -; v_call: TRBV7-2; cdr3_length: 16; clone_size: many; j_call: TRBJ2-3; cdr3_aa: CASSLQEWGYTDTQYF; cdr3_nt: TGTGCCAGCAGCTTACAGGAGTGGGGATACACAGATACGCAGTATTTT
d_call: TRBD1; v_call: TRBV7-9; cdr3_length: 16; clone_size: many; j_call: TRBJ2-3; cdr3_aa: CASSPVGTGDADTQYF; cdr3_nt: TGTGCCAGCAGCCCAGTGGGGACAGGGGATGCAGATACGCAGTATTTT
d_call: -; v_call: TRBV28; cdr3_length: 14; clone_size: many; j_call: TRBJ1-1; cdr3_aa: CASRPSRGFTEAFF; cdr3_nt: TGTGCCAGCAGACCTAGCAGGGGTTTTACTGAAGCTTTCTTT
d_call: -; v_call: TRBV4-3; cdr3_length: 14; clone_size: few; j_call: TRBJ2-3; cdr3_aa: CASSQDSPRDTQYF; cdr3_nt: TGCGCCAGCAGCCAAGATTCCCCGCGTGATACGCAGTATTTT
d_call: -; v_call: TRBV20-1; cdr3_length: 13; clone_size: many; j_call: TRBJ2-7; cdr3_aa: CSAKRQNSYEQYF; cdr3_nt: TGCAGTGCTAAGAGACAAAACTCCTACGAGCAGTACTTC
d_call: -; v_call: TRBV7-2; cdr3_length: 15; clone_size: -; j_call: TRBJ2-5; cdr3_aa: CASRARDSFQETQYF; cdr3_nt: TGTGCCAGCCGGGCCCGGGACTCCTTTCAAGAGACCCAGTACTTC
d_call: TRBD1; v_call: TRBV28; cdr3_length: 13; clone_size: many; j_call: TRBJ1-4; cdr3_aa: CASSLDRGGKLFF; cdr3_nt: TGTGCCAGCAGTTTGGACAGGGGAGGAAAACTGTTTTTT
d_call: -; v_call: TRBV11-2; cdr3_length: 16; clone_size: many; j_call: TRBJ2-7; cdr3_aa: CASSLGLDRRSYEQYF; cdr3_nt: TGTGCCAGCAGCTTAGGATTGGACCGAAGGTCCTACGAGCAGTACTTC
d_call: TRBD2; v_call: TRBV20-1; cdr3_length: 18; clone_size: few; j_call: TRBJ2-7; cdr3_aa: CSARDEGTPSGSSYEQYF; cdr3_nt: TGCAGTGCTAGAGATGAGGGCACCCCTAGCGGGAGCTCTTACGAGCAGTACTTC
d_call: TRBD2; v_call: TRBV10-1; cdr3_length: 15; clone_size: -; j_call: TRBJ2-5; cdr3_aa: CASSEASGREETQYF; cdr3_nt: TGCGCCAGCAGTGAAGCTAGCGGGAGGGAAGAGACCCAGTACTTC